The clone carrying this TCR beta chain qualifies as medium-sized. Its matching antigen is unknown. This record comes from a study of vaccination and CD4 T cells after COVID-19. As for the study in general: Six males and four females, two Hispanic, made up the convalescents.

Treatment defined: approximately 10-day PBMC culture with coronavirus spike peptide pools or control peptides (ViraFEST assay). An Oncomine TCR Beta short-read assay was used to sequence the DNA from cultured CD4+ T cells. TCRdb called the PCR reads again in MiXCR, with one record for every CDR3 protein. The table shows around 19,000 distinct CDR3 sequences, with over 35% occurring only once. V shed 5 bases, J shed 0 bases, and the junction held 2 bases outside the gene matches. Germline loops: CDR1 SGHNT, CDR2 YENEEA. The CDR3 runs to 15 residues. The V and J genes are TRBV11-3 and TRBJ2-1, with 9 bases that match TRBD2. Sequenced material: CD4+ T cells from blood, cultured in vitro, taken before SARS-CoV-2 vaccination. The receptor was isolated from a human donor who received a COVID-19 vaccine. The CDR3 spells CASSRGRVSYNEQFF. CDR3 DNA: TGTGCCAGCAGCCGCGGGAGGGTCTCCTACAATGAGCAGTTCTTC.